This is a list of T cell receptor beta chains from one sample in a study of blood T cell repertoires in COVID-19. TCRdb keeps only in-frame clones here, not all; method: immunoSEQ multiplex PCR. This table holds 85,000 to 130,000 clones, approximately 93% found once. The sequenced sample was peripheral blood. These receptors all come from a man aged 60 to 75 with acute or convalescent COVID-19. CDR3s include the opening cysteine and the closing phenylalanine or tryptophan. The D gene is left open where the match is weak. Size tells how often a clone was seen (once, few, many) or the class of an expanded clone, and some rows leave it out.

v_call	j_call	clone_size	d_call	cdr3_aa	cdr3_nt
TRBV14	TRBJ1-2	.	.	CASSLDGRYGYTF	TGTGCCAGCAGCCTGGATGGGCGATATGGCTACACCTTC
TRBV19	TRBJ1-5	.	.	CASSMTGVYSNQPQHF	TGTGCCAGTAGTATGACAGGAGTTTATAGCAATCAGCCCCAGCATTTT
TRBV6-4	TRBJ1-2	.	TRBD1	CASPPSGQGLGYTF	TGTGCCAGCCCCCCTTCGGGACAGGGGTTGGGCTACACCTTC
TRBV19	TRBJ1-1	.	.	CASSINGDTEAFF	TGTGCCAGTAGTATTAACGGGGACACTGAAGCTTTCTTT
TRBV7-3	TRBJ2-2	once	TRBD2	CASSPTGTITGELFF	TGTGCCAGCAGCCCGACCGGGACTATCACCGGGGAGCTGTTTTTT
TRBV19	TRBJ2-7	.	TRBD2	CASSKPGGSYEQYF	TGTGCCAGTAGTAAACCGGGAGGGTCCTACGAGCAGTACTTC
TRBV11-3	TRBJ2-1	once	TRBD2	CASSLDGLGTSGIDEQFF	TGTGCCAGCAGCTTAGATGGCCTTGGGACTAGCGGGATCGATGAGCAGTTCTTC
TRBV7-9	TRBJ1-4	.	.	CASSLARGFDEKLFF	TGTGCCAGCAGCTTAGCAAGGGGGTTTGATGAAAAACTGTTTTTT
TRBV9	TRBJ2-2	.	TRBD1	CASSVHRGYAGELFF	TGTGCCAGCAGCGTCCACAGGGGTTACGCCGGGGAGCTGTTTTTT
TRBV28	TRBJ2-3	.	TRBD2	CASSLEASGIDTQYF	TGTGCCAGCAGTTTAGAGGCTAGCGGGATAGATACGCAGTATTTT
TRBV3-1/TRBV3-2	TRBJ1-2	.	TRBD1	CASSLGQGDYGYTF	TGTGCCAGCAGCCTGGGACAGGGGGACTATGGCTACACCTTC
TRBV19	TRBJ1-1	.	TRBD1	CASSADRATEAFF	TGTGCCAGTAGTGCAGACAGGGCCACTGAAGCTTTCTTT
TRBV24-1	TRBJ2-1	.	.	CATSDFGLADSYNEQFF	TGTGCCACCAGTGATTTTGGTCTAGCTGACTCCTACAATGAGCAGTTCTTC
TRBV24-1	TRBJ1-3	.	.	CATSAGGSGNTIYF	TGTGCCACCAGCGCCGGGGGTAGTGGAAACACCATATATTTT
TRBV6-5	TRBJ1-6	.	.	CASRGTPSSSPLHF	TGTGCCAGCAGGGGGACTCCTTCTTCCTCACCCCTCCACTTT
TRBV19	TRBJ1-1	once	TRBD1	CASRSIWTGTDTEAFF	TGTGCCAGTAGGAGTATCTGGACAGGGACGGACACTGAAGCTTTCTTT
TRBV6-5	TRBJ2-5	.	TRBD2	CASGGLAGGETQYF	TGTGCCAGCGGGGGACTAGCGGGGGGAGAGACCCAGTACTTC
TRBV2	TRBJ2-2	.	.	CASRAGASNTGELFF	TGTGCCAGCAGGGCAGGGGCCTCGAACACCGGGGAGCTGTTTTTT
TRBV25-1	TRBJ2-1	.	TRBD1	CASSVGTGSINEQFF	TGTGCCAGCAGTGTTGGGACAGGGTCAATCAATGAGCAGTTCTTC
TRBV6-6	TRBJ1-2	.	.	CANRAGHLRGGYTF	TGTGCCAATCGAGCGGGACACCTCCGAGGGGGCTACACCTTC
TRBV27	TRBJ2-3	.	TRBD2	CASSLGGRTDTQYF	TGTGCCAGCAGTTTGGGCGGGAGGACAGATACGCAGTATTTT
TRBV5-1	TRBJ1-4	.	.	CASSLALTENEKLFF	TGCGCCAGCAGCTTGGCCCTGACAGAGAATGAAAAACTGTTTTTT
TRBV11-2	TRBJ1-5	.	TRBD1	CASSSGQGVYQPQHF	TGTGCCAGCAGCTCGGGACAGGGGGTCTACCAGCCCCAGCATTTT
TRBV7-2	TRBJ2-2	.	.	CASSVEAWRTGELFF	TGTGCCAGCAGCGTAGAAGCGTGGCGCACCGGGGAGCTGTTTTTT
TRBV11-2	TRBJ1-4	.	.	CASSLRGVREKLFF	TGTGCCAGCAGCTTGCGGGGTGTTCGTGAAAAACTGTTTTTT
TRBV10-1	TRBJ1-1	.	TRBD1	CASSLTGTGAEAFF	TGCGCCAGCAGCCTCACCGGGACAGGGGCCGAAGCTTTCTTT
TRBV6-1	TRBJ1-5	.	.	CASSDIPNQPQHF	TGTGCCAGCAGTGACATTCCCAATCAGCCCCAGCATTTT
TRBV7-2	TRBJ2-4	.	TRBD1	CASSRRTGDLLQYF	TGTGCCAGCAGCCGTAGGACAGGGGACTTACTTCAGTACTTC
TRBV7-3	TRBJ2-7	.	.	CASSGLGQIYYEQYF	TGTGCCAGCAGCGGGCTAGGACAGATATACTACGAGCAGTACTTC
TRBV4-1	TRBJ2-3	few	TRBD2	CASSQIIPRGESSTDTQYF	TGCGCCAGCAGCCAAATAATCCCTCGGGGGGAGAGTAGCACAGATACGCAGTATTTT
TRBV5-5	TRBJ1-1	.	TRBD1	CASSLTFDRGAHGPEAFF	TGTGCCAGCAGCTTAACCTTCGACAGGGGCGCCCATGGCCCTGAAGCTTTCTTT
TRBV5-4	TRBJ2-3	.	TRBD2	CASSAGGTDTQYF	TGTGCCAGCAGCGCGGGGGGCACAGATACGCAGTATTTT
TRBV9	TRBJ2-2	.	.	CASSLGEGANTGELFF	TGTGCCAGCAGCCTAGGAGAGGGCGCGAACACCGGGGAGCTGTTTTTT
TRBV19	TRBJ2-7	.	.	CASSKKDTYEQYF	TGTGCCAGTAGTAAGAAAGACACCTACGAGCAGTACTTC
TRBV19	TRBJ2-1	.	.	CASSIGATSIGVLFF	TGTGCCAGTAGTATAGGGGCGACTAGTATTGGGGTATTGTTCTTC
TRBV30	TRBJ2-5	.	TRBD2	CAWSVSLAGLGQYF	TGTGCCTGGAGTGTAAGCCTAGCGGGACTCGGGCAGTACTTC
TRBV5-8	TRBJ1-6	.	.	CASSLSESSYNSPLHF	TGTGCCAGCAGCTTGTCGGAGAGTTCCTATAATTCACCCCTCCACTTT
TRBV12-3/TRBV12-4	TRBJ1-5	many	.	CASSFTGGPQHF	TGTGCCAGCAGTTTCACCGGGGGGCCCCAGCATTTT
TRBV5-1	TRBJ2-7	.	TRBD2	CASLPAGGLGYEQYF	TGCGCCAGCCTCCCCGCGGGGGGCCTAGGCTACGAGCAGTACTTC
TRBV27	TRBJ1-2	.	.	CASSFVRGGGYTF	TGTGCCAGCAGTTTCGTCCGGGGTGGCGGCTACACCTTC
TRBV7-8	TRBJ1-2	.	TRBD1	CASRYTARDRGSRFNGYTF	TGTGCCAGCCGCTATACTGCCCGGGACAGGGGGAGTCGATTTAATGGCTACACCTTC
TRBV27	TRBJ1-1	once	TRBD1	CASSPGQGIMNTEAFF	TGTGCCAGCAGTCCCGGACAGGGCATCATGAACACTGAAGCTTTCTTT
TRBV19	TRBJ1-4	.	TRBD1	CASSRDRVESGTNEKLFF	TGTGCCAGTAGTAGGGACAGGGTAGAGAGTGGTACTAATGAAAAACTGTTTTTT
TRBV5-1	TRBJ2-5	.	.	CASSLDSSREETQYF	TGCGCCAGCAGTTTAGACTCCTCCCGTGAGGAGACCCAGTACTTC
TRBV28	TRBJ2-1	.	.	CASGRGAYNEQFF	TGTGCCAGCGGGCGGGGAGCCTACAATGAGCAGTTCTTC
TRBV10-2	TRBJ1-2	.	TRBD1	CASSDRPTGGFYGYTF	TGCGCCAGCAGTGACCGCCCAACAGGGGGCTTCTATGGCTACACCTTC
TRBV18	TRBJ1-2	.	.	CASSPMAAANYGYTF	TGTGCCAGCTCACCTATGGCGGCAGCTAACTATGGCTACACCTTC
TRBV10-2	TRBJ1-2	.	.	CASSASGTRGYTF	TGCGCCAGCAGTGCCTCCGGGACAAGGGGCTACACCTTC
TRBV18	TRBJ1-4	.	.	CASSPLQGATNEKLFF	TGTGCCAGCTCACCACTCCAAGGGGCAACTAATGAAAAACTGTTTTTT
TRBV28	TRBJ1-1	.	.	CASISSGRPMVMNTEAFF	TGTGCCAGCATTTCAAGTGGGCGACCGATGGTAATGAACACTGAAGCTTTCTTT
TRBV15	TRBJ1-5	once	.	CATSRGGGVYSNQPQHF	TGTGCCACCAGCAGGGGCGGGGGGGTCTATAGCAATCAGCCCCAGCATTTT
TRBV7-9	TRBJ2-1	once	TRBD2	CASSLGGRNEQFF	TGTGCCAGCAGCCTGGGAGGGAGAAATGAGCAGTTCTTC
TRBV7-3	TRBJ2-7	.	.	CASSLGQNYEQYF	TGTGCCAGCAGCCTAGGACAGAACTACGAGCAGTACTTC
TRBV24-1	TRBJ2-1	once	TRBD1	CATSDFLDRGRDEQFF	TGTGCCACCAGTGATTTTTTGGACAGGGGGAGGGATGAGCAGTTCTTC
TRBV19	TRBJ1-1	.	.	CASSTRRGTEAFF	TGTGCCAGTAGTACTCGCCGGGGCACTGAAGCTTTCTTT